The clone carrying this T cell receptor beta chain was observed many times. What it binds is not known. All patients reached thyroid surgery having received no treatment beforehand. The sample belongs to a study of metastatic and nonmetastatic thyroid tumors. Study-wide context: Samples came from malignant and benign thyroid patients, and repertoires were compared across blood and tumor or nodule tissue. Study-level points and caveats: TCR beta diversity was reportedly significantly higher in malignant thyroid tumors than benign nodules, in blood and tumor.

Germline loops: CDR1 SGHAT, CDR2 FQNNGV. This CDR3 spans 12 amino acids. With 6 bases removed from V and 6 bases from J, the gap between germline ends came to 11 bases. As processed by the authors: The study's classifier, a distant-metastasis tool for papillary thyroid cancer, was built using CDR3 differences across clinicopathological groups. MiXCR reprocessed the PCR reads for TCRdb. The V and J calls and clone size come from TCRdb's table, not from the authors' own analysis. The sample has approximately 21,000 clones; about 17% are singletons. This chain joins TRBV11-2 and TRBJ1-2, with D unclear. This TCR was recovered from a male donor with papillary thyroid cancer or a benign thyroid nodule (not recorded which). Some clones in this sample may be carry-over from other donors' samples. The sample taken for sequencing was blood. The DNA of the CDR3 is TGTGCCAGCAGTCCAGAGTGGGATGGCTACACCTTC. Its protein is CASSPEWDGYTF.